A single sample is the source of the 2 T cell receptor beta chains below, sequenced in a study of blood T cell repertoires in COVID-19. Only in-frame clones appear in the TCRdb table, and some are missing; sequencing was by immunoSEQ multiplex PCR. The sample carries roughly 220,000 clones, 80% to 90% recorded once. Sequenced material: PBMCs or T cells enriched from blood (not recorded which). Receptors originate from a woman aged 50 to 60 with acute COVID-19.

The genes are TRBV12-3 or TRBV12-4 and TRBJ2-1; D is ambiguous. V shed 3 bases and J shed 7 bases, with 10 bases lying between them. The CDR3 has 13 residues. For the CDR3, the DNA is TGTGCCAGCAGTTTTCTTGAACTTAATGAGCAGTTCTTC. It yields the protein CASSFLELNEQFF.

This clone came up a few times. V is TRBV30 and J is TRBJ1-1; D remains ambiguous. Germline loops: CDR1 GTSNPN, CDR2 SVGIG (reference sequence). The CDR3 length is 11 residues. Trimming shortened V by 0 bases and J by 8 bases, and 7 bases separated the two germline ends. Here the CDR3 DNA reads TGTGCCTGGAGTGTATCGAGGGAAGCTTTCTTT. This codes for CAWSVSREAFF.